What follows are 25 T cell receptor beta chains derived from one specimen sequenced in a study of T-cell reconstitution after alpha-beta-depleted transplantation in children. Unique molecular identifiers were used in preparing the TCRbeta library. TCRdb itself ran the PCR reads through MiXCR, one entry per CDR3 protein. The sample has 300,000 to 400,000 distinct CDR3 sequences, more than 10% seen once; the top ten hold about 4.5%. The input for sequencing was PBMCs, taken from the stem cell graft. These receptor sequences come from a human donor who donated a stem cell graft to a child with Fanconi anemia.

This clonotype was seen more than once but under ten times. The chain couples TRBV20-1 to TRBJ1-1, with TRBD1 as a possible D gene (6 bases). Germline CDR1 reads DFQATT; CDR2 reads SNEGSKA (reference sequence). V lost 6 bases and J 5 bases, leaving 16 bases between the germline ends. The CDR3 is 13 residues long. The CDR3 sequence: CSALGGVATEAFF. The CDR3 DNA sequence: TGCAGTGCACTAGGGGGAGTGGCGACTGAAGCTTTCTTT.

There are a few counts of this clonotype. This sequence joins TRBV18 and TRBJ2-1; no reliable D call. V lost 1 base and J lost 0, with 13 bases in between. Germline lookup yields CDR1 KGHSH and CDR2 LQKENI. This CDR3 comprises 17 residues. In DNA form, the CDR3 reads TGTGCCAGCTCACCACTCCTAGTCAGCAGCTCCTACAATGAGCAGTTCTTC. Protein sequence: CASSPLLVSSSYNEQFF.

V is TRBV29-1 and J is TRBJ2-3; D unclear. In germline, CDR1 is SQVTM, CDR2 ANQGSEA. The CDR3 has 13 residues. The V gene lost 6 bases and the J gene lost 1 base, with 11 bases spanning the gap. In DNA, the CDR3 is TGCAGCGTCGTGTTATCGGGCACAGATACGCAGTATTTT. As protein: CSVVLSGTDTQYF.

This clonotype was counted between two and nine times. V is TRBV7-8 and J is TRBJ2-3, with D unclear. Trimming took 1 base from V and 2 from J, leaving 19 bases between them. Germline V gene data show CDR1 as SGHVS and CDR2 as FQNEAQ. The CDR3 has 18 amino acids. As DNA, the CDR3 is TGTGCCAGCAGCTTAGACGGGTATGGTGGTTCACTCACAGATACGCAGTATTTT. Protein: CASSLDGYGGSLTDTQYF.

This clonotype showed up many times. The V gene is TRBV20-1, the J gene TRBJ1-2; no definite D call. Germline-derived CDR1 and CDR2 are DFQATT and SNEGSKA (reference sequence). The CDR3 loop spans 15 amino acids. Trimming removed 4 bases at V and 1 base at J, with 16 bases between. The CDR3 sequence: CSANPQSIFNYGYTF. CDR3 nucleotides: TGCAGTGCTAACCCACAGTCAATCTTTAACTATGGCTACACCTTC.

The rearrangement links TRBV12-3 or TRBV12-4 to TRBJ2-3; no clear D. The CDR3 runs 13 residues. V was pared by 1 base and J by 8 bases, with 10 bases between. The CDR3 sequence: CASSLGALGTQYF. In nucleotides, the CDR3 is TGTGCCAGCAGTTTAGGGGCTCTGGGTACGCAGTATTTT.

The chain is built from TRBV7-9 and TRBJ1-1; D gene uncertain. CDR3 length equals 14 residues. The germline gives CDR1 SEHNR, CDR2 FQNEAQ (reference sequence). V shed 5 bases and J shed 3 bases, with 13 bases lying between them. The CDR3 DNA follows: TGTGCCAGCAGCGCTTGGGTTTATGACACTGAAGCTTTCTTT. Translated, it gives CASSAWVYDTEAFF.

Note on this clonotype: The germline gene is not matched at one end of the junction; a read error may be the cause. The CDR3 DNA follows: TGTCCCAGCAGCTTACAACAGTCCTACAATGAGCAGTTCTTC. This translates into CPSSLQQSYNEQFF. The chain employs TRBV7-9 and TRBJ2-1; D not certain. This CDR3 contains 14 residues. Looked up from germline, CDR1 is SEHNR and CDR2 is FQNEAQ (reference sequence).

Concerning this clonotype: At one of its ends the junction is not consistent with the germline gene, which may arise from a read error. This rearrangement joins TRBV6-1 to TRBJ2-3; 7 positions agree with TRBD2. Germline CDR1 is MNHNS and CDR2 is SASEGT. The length of the CDR3 is 15 residues. As DNA, the CDR3 is TGTGCCAGCAGACAAAGCGGGGCTTTCACAGATACGCTGTATTTT. Translation gives CASRQSGAFTDTLYF.

This rearrangement joins TRBV16 to TRBJ2-3; TRBD1 matches at 7 bases. Losses at the gene ends were 4 bases for V and 5 bases for J; bases not matched to a gene: 6. Germline V lookup: CDR1 KGHSY, CDR2 FQNENV. The CDR3 extends over 14 amino acids. CDR3 nucleotide sequence: TGTGCCAGCAGCCCGACAGGGAGAGGAGATACGCAGTATTTT. Encoded protein: CASSPTGRGDTQYF. Full variable domain (rest looked up from reference TRBV16 and TRBJ2-3): GEEVAQTPKHLVRGEGQKAKLYCAPIKGHSYVFWYQQVLKNEFKFLISFQNENVFDETGMPKERFSAKCLPNSPCSLEIQATKLEDSAVYFCASSPTGRGDTQYFGPGTRLTVL.

The table lists this clonotype with many counts. The V call is TRBV6-5, the J call TRBJ2-1; 7 bases map to TRBD1. After removal of 1 base from V and 8 bases from J, the junction contained 2 bases not matched to a gene. CDR3 size: 13 residues. Germline-derived CDR1 and CDR2 are MNHEY and SVGAGI. The CDR3 DNA sequence: TGTGCCAGCAGTTACTTGACAGGGTATGAGCAGTTCTTC. It yields the protein CASSYLTGYEQFF.

This clonotype was observed a handful of times. J is TRBJ2-3 and V is TRBV4-1; weak D call: TRBD1 (5 bases). Germline-derived CDR1 and CDR2 are MGHRA and YSYEKL. Between the trimmed V and J ends, which lost 1 base and 8 bases, there was a span of 19 bases. The CDR3 is 16 residues long. DNA of the CDR3: TGCGCCAGCAGCCAAGGTTCCAGGGTGGATACGGGTACGCAGTATTTT. Its translation is CASSQGSRVDTGTQYF.

CDR3 in amino acids: CASSLGTGQPQHF. CDR3 DNA: TGTGCCAGCAGTTTAGGAACAGGGCAGCCCCAGCATTTT. The genes are TRBV12-3 or TRBV12-4 and TRBJ1-5; perhaps TRBD1 as D (6 bases). The germline V and J ends were trimmed by 1 base and 7 bases, with 8 bases remaining between them. CDR3 size: 13 residues.

The rearrangement links TRBV29-1 to TRBJ2-1; 14 nucleotides agree with TRBD2. Losses at the gene ends were 6 bases for V and 0 bases for J; bases not matched to a gene: 7. The germline V gene has CDR1 SQVTM and CDR2 ANQGSEA. The CDR3 consists of 17 residues. The CDR3 DNA follows: TGCAGCGTGGCGACTAGCGGGGGGGAACACTCCTACAATGAGCAGTTCTTC. It encodes CSVATSGGEHSYNEQFF.

The V gene is TRBV6-1, the J gene TRBJ2-7, with 10 bases aligning to TRBD2. The V segment lost 7 bases and the J segment 7 bases; nucleotides outside the gene matches: 10. The CDR3 sequence is 14 residues long. Germline V gene sequence: CDR1 MNHNS, CDR2 SASEGT. Written as DNA, the CDR3 is TGTGCCAGCACCGGCCTAGCGGGAGTGGAGGAGCAGTACTTC. It encodes CASTGLAGVEEQYF.

This clonotype has only a few counts. The chain has TRBV12-3 or TRBV12-4 and TRBJ2-2; D remains ambiguous. There are 11 residues in the CDR3. The V and J ends lost 7 bases and 3 bases respectively, with 3 bases between them. CDR3 in amino acids: CASTHTGELFF. CDR3 nucleotides: TGTGCCAGCACACACACCGGGGAGCTGTTTTTT.

The chain has TRBV7-2 and TRBJ2-5; tentatively, D is TRBD1 or TRBD2 (7 bases each). CDR3 length: 16 residues. CDR1 is SGHTA, CDR2 FQGNSA, per germline. Trimming removed 3 bases from V and 0 bases from J, with 14 bases in between. CDR3 sequence (DNA): TGTGCCAGCAGCTTTTTGACAGGGACTAACCAAGAGACCCAGTACTTC. Translated: CASSFLTGTNQETQYF.

The rearrangement uses TRBV5-1 and TRBJ1-1, with D perhaps matching TRBD1 (6 bases). CDR1 is SGHRS and CDR2 is YFSETQ in the germline V gene. V was clipped by 4 bases and J by 1 base, with 14 bases between them. This CDR3 has 15 amino acids. The CDR3, as DNA: TGCGCCAGCAGCCCCCTACAGGGATCGAACACTGAAGCTTTCTTT. It encodes CASSPLQGSNTEAFF.

The table lists this clonotype with many counts. The chain joins TRBV5-6 to TRBJ2-1; 11 nucleotides line up with TRBD2. This CDR3 contains 14 residues. In germline, CDR1 is SGHDT, CDR2 YYEEEE. V was clipped by 1 base and J by 6 bases; unmatched bases: 0. The CDR3 loop is CASSLTSGGNEQFF. For the CDR3, the DNA is TGTGCCAGCAGCTTGACTAGCGGGGGCAATGAGCAGTTCTTC.

This clonotype was detected a few times. This rearrangement joins TRBV5-1 to TRBJ2-3; a possible D gene is TRBD2 (5 bases). Trimming left V 0 bases short and J 3 bases short, with 20 bases between. There are 18 residues in the CDR3. Germline CDR1 and CDR2: SGHRS and YFSETQ. CDR3 DNA: TGCGCCAGCAGCTTGGCAAAAGCAGCGGCCTTAGGAACAGATACGCAGTATTTT. Its protein product is CASSLAKAAALGTDTQYF. Supplemented by reference TRBV5-1 and TRBJ2-3, the full variable domain reads KAGVTQTPRYLIKTRGQQVTLSCSPISGHRSVSWYQQTPGQGLQFLFEYFSETQRNKGNFPGRFSGRQFSNSRSEMNVSTLELGDSALYLCASSLAKAAALGTDTQYFGPGTRLTVL.

In its sample, this clonotype was seen many times. The chain joins TRBV6-5 to TRBJ2-5; the D gene is possibly TRBD1 (6 bases). Trimming cost V 0 bases and J 7 bases, with 6 bases left between them. CDR3 length: 12 amino acids. Looked up from germline, CDR1 is MNHEY and CDR2 is SVGAGI. CDR3: CASSYSTGTQYF. CDR3 bases: TGTGCCAGCAGTTACTCGACAGGGACCCAGTACTTC.

V is TRBV4-2 and J is TRBJ1-6, with 8 bases lining up with TRBD1. The ends lost 1 base at V and 9 bases at J; junction bases unmatched: 5. Per germline, CDR1 LGHNA and CDR2 YNFKEQ. The length of the CDR3 is 15 residues. Here the CDR3 reads CASSQVGQGASPLHF. The CDR3 DNA reads TGTGCCAGCAGCCAAGTCGGACAGGGTGCTTCACCCCTCCACTTT.

V and J are TRBV12-3 or TRBV12-4 and TRBJ2-1, with D hard to call. Trimming stripped 4 bases from V and 9 bases from J, with 10 bases between. The CDR3 totals 12 residues. The CDR3 nucleotides are TGTGCCAGCAGTTGGCTTGAGCGTGAGCAGTTCTTC. Its protein is CASSWLEREQFF.

The J gene is TRBJ1-4, the V gene TRBV30; no definite D call. The CDR3 sequence is 12 residues long. Germline V gene lookup returns CDR1 GTSNPN and CDR2 SVGIG (reference sequence). V gave up 5 bases and J gave up 8 bases, with 12 bases separating them. CDR3 DNA sequence: TGTGCCTGGGGGAACCGGGTCGAAAAACTGTTTTTT. Translating gives CAWGNRVEKLFF.

The chain employs TRBV28 and TRBJ2-5; a weak D match, TRBD2 (6 bases). The CDR3 extends over 12 amino acids. Germline assignment: CDR1 MDHEN and CDR2 SYDVKM. V was shortened by 7 bases and J by 5 bases, with 11 bases between the two germline ends. CDR3 sequence (DNA): TGTGCCAGCATGGCGGGGTGGGAGACCCAGTACTTC. It encodes CASMAGWETQYF.